This record looks at one TCR beta chain sequence and its context. Measured with immunoSEQ multiplex PCR; TCRdb has only the in-frame clones, and not every one. The table lists fewer than 500,000 clones, roughly nine tenths of them singletons. Participants reported their clinical history, and cohort assignment relied on those reports. The data derive from a study of blood T cell repertoires in COVID-19. Study background: PBMCs, B-cell-depleted T cells, or T cells were the source of the cDNA or gDNA that made up the material.

This clonotype was obtained from a woman under 30 with acute COVID-19. The sequencing sample was made of PBMCs or T cells enriched from blood (not recorded which).

The CDR3 protein is CASSPTGANYGYTF. The CDR3 DNA reads TGTGCCAGCAGCCCGACAGGGGCGAACTATGGCTACACCTTC. The V gene is TRBV4-2, the J gene TRBJ1-2; 8 bases fit TRBD1. V shed 4 bases, J shed 2 bases, and the junction held 3 bases outside the gene matches. The CDR3 has 14 amino acids. The germline V gene has CDR1 LGHNA and CDR2 YNFKEQ.